This T cell receptor (beta chain) was identified during a study of blood T cells in healthy people across ages. Study-level results: With donor CMV status unknown, expanded clonotype changes were possibly confounded. Diversity estimated from one million T cells was considered an underestimate.

With respect to this clonotype: Its antigen is undetermined. The junction and the germline gene differ at one end; a read error may be behind it.

Sample donors were healthy Caucasian individuals that came from Russia, aged roughly 6 to 95. CDR1 is MRHNA, CDR2 SNTAGT, per germline. The length of the CDR3 is 15 residues. Together with a sample-barcoded 5' primer, a J-beta primer mix was included in a second PCR lasting about 6 to 11 cycles. TCRdb itself ran the 5' RACE reads through MiXCR, one entry per CDR3 protein. The table records approximately 1,000,000 distinct CDR3 sequences, more than 30% of them present only once. This receptor was identified in a man younger than 35 in good health. Sequencing input: blood. The chain combines TRBV6-4 with TRBJ2-1; the D is unclear. The CDR3: CVSSDRVAAYNEQFF. The CDR3 coding sequence is TGTGTCAGCAGTGATAGGGTAGCCGCCTACAATGAGCAGTTCTTC.